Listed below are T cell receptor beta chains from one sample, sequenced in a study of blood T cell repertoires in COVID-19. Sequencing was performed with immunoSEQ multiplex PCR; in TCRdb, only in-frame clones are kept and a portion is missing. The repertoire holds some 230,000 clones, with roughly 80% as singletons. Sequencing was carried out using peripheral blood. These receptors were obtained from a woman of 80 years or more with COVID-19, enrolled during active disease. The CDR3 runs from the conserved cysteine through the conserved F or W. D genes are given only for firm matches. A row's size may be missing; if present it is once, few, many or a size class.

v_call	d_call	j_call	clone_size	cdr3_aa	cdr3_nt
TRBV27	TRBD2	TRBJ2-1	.	CASSSKLRLAGRNEQFF	TGTGCCAGCAGTTCAAAACTTCGACTAGCGGGGAGGAATGAGCAGTTCTTC
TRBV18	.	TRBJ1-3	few	CASSPTGLSSGNTIYF	TGTGCCAGCTCACCCACAGGGTTAAGCTCTGGAAACACCATATATTTT
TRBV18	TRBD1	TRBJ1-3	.	CASSPVRGASGNTIYF	TGTGCCAGCTCACCAGTCAGGGGGGCCTCTGGAAACACCATATATTTT
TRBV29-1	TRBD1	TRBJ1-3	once	CSVEDRGDTIYF	TGCAGCGTTGAAGACAGGGGGGACACCATATATTTT
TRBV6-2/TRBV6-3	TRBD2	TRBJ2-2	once	CASSLTSGRGTGELFF	TGTGCCAGCAGTTTAACTAGCGGGAGAGGCACCGGGGAGCTGTTTTTT
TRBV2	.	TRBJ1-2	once	CASSEAGGGGGYTF	TGTGCCAGCAGTGAAGCCGGGGGAGGAGGAGGCTACACCTTC
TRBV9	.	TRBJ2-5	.	CASSVEPGQETQYF	TGTGCCAGCAGCGTAGAACCAGGACAAGAGACCCAGTACTTC
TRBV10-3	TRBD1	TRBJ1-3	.	CAISRDSSGNTIYF	TGTGCCATCAGTCGGGACAGCTCTGGAAACACCATATATTTT
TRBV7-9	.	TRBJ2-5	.	CASSSGETQYF	TGTGCCAGCAGCTCGGGGGAGACCCAGTACTTC
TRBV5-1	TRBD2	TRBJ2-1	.	CASSLALGTSGGSRQFF	TGCGCCAGCAGCTTGGCCTTGGGGACTAGCGGGGGGAGCCGGCAGTTCTTC
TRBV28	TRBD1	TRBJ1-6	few	CARTTGAETYNSPLHF	TGTGCCAGGACGACAGGGGCCGAGACCTATAATTCACCCCTCCACTTT
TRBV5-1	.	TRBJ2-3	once	CASSSGDSNPTDTQYF	TGCGCCAGCAGCTCGGGGGACTCCAACCCCACAGATACGCAGTATTTT
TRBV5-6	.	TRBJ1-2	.	CASSLLSTNYGYTF	TGTGCCAGCAGCTTGTTATCTACTAACTATGGCTACACCTTC
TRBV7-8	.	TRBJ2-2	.	CASRQPGGPGELFF	TGTGCCAGCAGACAACCAGGGGGGCCCGGGGAGCTGTTTTTT
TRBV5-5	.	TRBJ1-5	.	CASSLTPTDYSNQPQHF	TGTGCCAGCAGCCTTACCCCGACAGATTATAGCAATCAGCCCCAGCATTTT
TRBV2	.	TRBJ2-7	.	CASSAGPRAWEQYF	TGTGCCAGCAGTGCGGGTCCCCGCGCGTGGGAGCAGTACTTC
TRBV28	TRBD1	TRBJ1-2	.	CASSLRQGGGYTF	TGTGCCAGCAGTTTACGACAGGGCGGGGGCTACACCTTC
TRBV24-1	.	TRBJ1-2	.	CATSDWSAGNYGYTF	TGTGCCACCAGTGATTGGTCGGCAGGCAATTATGGCTACACCTTC
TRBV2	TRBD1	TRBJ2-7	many	CASATTGYEQYF	TGTGCCAGCGCTACGACAGGGTACGAGCAGTACTTC
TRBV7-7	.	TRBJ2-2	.	CASSFSYGAGELFF	TGTGCTAGCAGCTTCTCGTACGGGGCCGGGGAGCTGTTTTTT
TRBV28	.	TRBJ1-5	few	CASSSPGPSGQPQHF	TGTGCCAGCAGTTCCCCTGGTCCCTCTGGCCAGCCCCAGCATTTT
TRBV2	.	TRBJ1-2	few	CASTRFRGYTF	TGTGCCAGCACCAGGTTTCGGGGCTACACCTTC
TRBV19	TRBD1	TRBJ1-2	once	CASSIWGQGAYGYTF	TGTGCCAGTAGTATCTGGGGACAGGGGGCATACGGCTACACCTTC
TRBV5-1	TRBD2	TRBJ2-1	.	CASSLVVAGWQFF	TGCGCCAGCAGCTTGGTGGTAGCGGGCTGGCAGTTCTTC
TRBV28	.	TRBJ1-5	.	CATHEMAGYHQPQHF	TGTGCCACGCACGAGATGGCAGGGTATCATCAGCCCCAGCATTTT